Presented here are 26 T cell receptor beta chains from one specimen sequenced in a study of OX40 agonist ivuxolimab in advanced cancers. Profiling relied on immunoSEQ multiplex PCR, and the TCRdb table lists in-frame clones only, not all of them. The repertoire holds about 64,000 clones, with 80% as singletons. Sequences were derived from CD4+ or CD8+ T cells sorted from blood, sampled in a trial of the OX40 agonist ivuxolimab. These receptors were obtained from an adult with an advanced solid tumor such as melanoma, head and neck, liver or kidney cancer.

The chain combines TRBV5-5 with TRBJ1-1; 9 nucleotides agree with TRBD1. CDR1 SGHKS and CDR2 YYEKEE come from the germline V gene (reference sequence). V lost 4 bases to trimming and J lost 1 base; unmatched junction nucleotides: 2. This CDR3 comprises 14 residues. The chain's CDR3 is CASSKGQGNTEAFF. The CDR3 DNA sequence: TGTGCCAGCAGCAAGGGACAGGGGAACACTGAAGCTTTCTTT.

The chain recombines TRBV6-6 with TRBJ2-7, with a tentative D call TRBD1 (5 bases). Trimming cost V 5 bases and J 0 bases, with 14 bases left between them. The CDR3 extends over 15 amino acids. Germline-derived CDR1 and CDR2 are MNHNY and SVGAGI (reference sequence). Here the CDR3 reads CASSAPGFRSYEQYF. The CDR3 DNA reads TGTGCCAGCAGTGCCCCAGGGTTCCGCTCCTACGAGCAGTACTTC.

The chain carries TRBV30 and TRBJ1-2, with a possible D match to TRBD1 (5 bases). The germline V gene has CDR1 GTSNPN and CDR2 SVGIG (reference sequence). The CDR3 runs to 15 residues. Trimming took off 0 bases at V and 4 bases at J, with 15 bases between the two ends. The CDR3 sequence: CAWSVLGRGVYGYTF. For the CDR3, the DNA is TGTGCCTGGAGTGTTTTGGGGCGAGGGGTCTATGGCTACACCTTC.

The chain is built from TRBV19 and TRBJ1-2, with D perhaps matching TRBD1 (6 bases). Germline-derived CDR1 and CDR2 are LNHDA and SQIVND (reference sequence). The CDR3 is 14 amino acids. V lost 9 bases to trimming and J lost 4 bases, with 18 bases between them. The CDR3 loop reads CASSQKQGGYGYTF. The CDR3 DNA reads TGTGCCAGCAGCCAAAAACAGGGTGGCTATGGCTACACCTTC.

The chain joins TRBV19 to TRBJ1-5; tentative D call: TRBD1 (5 bases). Germline V gene lookup returns CDR1 LNHDA and CDR2 SQIVND (reference sequence). The V end lost 4 bases, the J end lost 7 bases, and 11 bases lay between the germline ends. The CDR3 runs 13 residues. The CDR3 here is CASSTQGRQPQHF. CDR3 coding DNA: TGTGCCAGTAGTACCCAGGGTCGGCAGCCCCAGCATTTT.

The J gene is TRBJ1-2, the V gene TRBV4-1; D not certain. The germline V and J ends were trimmed by 1 base and 0 bases, with 12 bases remaining between them. The CDR3 is 16 amino acids. Germline V gene data show CDR1 as MGHRA and CDR2 as YSYEKL. The CDR3 sequence: CASSQVAATTNYGYTF. The CDR3 DNA reads as TGCGCCAGCAGCCAAGTGGCAGCTACCACTAACTATGGCTACACCTTC.

This chain links TRBV12-5 with TRBJ2-5; possibly TRBD1 or TRBD2 for D (5 bases each). Germline CDR1 LGHNT, CDR2 FRNRAP. The CDR3 length is 13 residues. V lost 6 bases and J lost 5, with 13 bases in between. CDR3 DNA: TGTGCTAGTGGAACCGGGGCATTTGAGACCCAGTACTTC. Protein product: CASGTGAFETQYF.

V is TRBV10-3 and J is TRBJ1-2; D uncertain. This CDR3 is 13 amino acids long. Germline V lookup: CDR1 ENHRY, CDR2 SYGVKD. V was clipped by 0 bases and J by 5 bases, with 7 bases between them. This CDR3 reads CAISESREYGYTF. In nucleotides, the CDR3 is TGTGCCATCAGTGAGTCTAGGGAGTATGGCTACACCTTC.

This rearrangement joins TRBV6-6 to TRBJ1-1; no clear D. Between the trimmed V and J ends, which lost 5 bases and 5 bases, there was a span of 15 bases. Germline-derived CDR1 and CDR2 are MNHNY and SVGAGI (reference sequence). The CDR3 runs to 14 residues. The CDR3 reads CASSRDPSWTEAFF. CDR3 bases: TGTGCCAGCAGTCGAGACCCCAGCTGGACTGAAGCTTTCTTT.

This clone has a single count. Written as DNA, the CDR3 is TGTGCCAGCAGCGTTCCGTTCAGGGGGCCCGAGCAGTACTTC. Its translation: CASSVPFRGPEQYF. The gene calls are TRBV7-9 and TRBJ2-7; 8 bases align to TRBD1. The CDR3 runs to 14 residues. The V gene's germline CDR1 is SEHNR and CDR2 FQNEAQ (reference sequence). Trimming took 5 bases from V and 6 from J; bases not matched to a gene: 9.

The chain recombines TRBV19 with TRBJ1-3; D uncertain. The V end lost 7 bases, the J end lost 1 base, and 14 bases lay between the germline ends. The germline CDR1 and CDR2 sequences are LNHDA and SQIVND (reference sequence). This CDR3 has 15 amino acids. CDR3 DNA: TGTGCCAGTATCCGGCCGACGGGGTCTGGAAACACCATATATTTT. This gives the protein CASIRPTGSGNTIYF.

The rearrangement uses TRBV6-1 and TRBJ2-5; 10 nucleotides line up with TRBD1. The DNA end favors TRBJ2-7, so the J call may be wrong. CDR3 length: 15 amino acids. Per germline, CDR1 MNHNS and CDR2 SASEGT. CDR3: CASSVPGTGVGEQYF. The CDR3 DNA follows: TGTGCCAGCAGTGTTCCCGGGACAGGGGTCGGCGAGCAGTACTTC.

The chain employs TRBV7-3 and TRBJ1-1; possibly TRBD1 for D (5 bases). The V gene lost 5 bases and the J gene lost 5 bases, with 15 bases spanning the gap. Germline V gene sequence: CDR1 SGHTA, CDR2 FQGTGA. The CDR3 length is 14 residues. The CDR3 loop is CASSPGLMRTEAFF. In DNA form, the CDR3 reads TGTGCCAGCAGCCCAGGGTTGATGAGGACTGAAGCTTTCTTT.

The rearrangement joins TRBV7-3 to TRBJ2-7; 7 bases are a match to TRBD2. The CDR3 sequence is 13 residues long. V gave up 5 bases and J gave up 5 bases; unmatched junction bases: 6. Germline lookup yields CDR1 SGHTA and CDR2 FQGTGA. The DNA for the CDR3 is TGTGCCAGCAGCCGCGACGGGGGGAACGAGCAGTACTTC. Translated: CASSRDGGNEQYF.

This chain links TRBV6-6 with TRBJ1-1; D is undetermined. The CDR3 covers 13 residues. Trimming removed 10 bases from V and 6 bases from J, with 18 bases in between. Germline V CDR1 and CDR2: MNHNY, SVGAGI (reference sequence). CDR3 sequence: CAIRSASESEAFF. The CDR3 coding sequence is TGTGCCATTAGGTCGGCGAGCGAATCTGAAGCTTTCTTT.

The chain recombines TRBV11-2 with TRBJ1-1; tentatively, D is TRBD1 (5 bases). The CDR3 has 13 residues. CDR1 and CDR2 from the germline V gene are SGHAT and FQNNGV. V was clipped by 5 bases and J by 8 bases, with 15 bases between them. CDR3 nucleotides: TGTGCCAGCAGCCCGACAGAGAGAATCGAAGCTTTCTTT. This codes for CASSPTERIEAFF.

This clone was seen only a few times. V usage is TRBV27 and J usage is TRBJ1-2; D may be TRBD1 (6 bases). This CDR3 has 17 residues. Per the germline V gene, CDR1 is MNHEY and CDR2 is SMNVEV (reference sequence). V dropped 7 bases and J dropped 4 bases, with 25 bases sitting between them. The chain's CDR3 is CASKKGGATSSLYGYTF. CDR3 DNA: TGTGCCAGCAAAAAGGGGGGTGCAACATCGTCTCTCTATGGCTACACCTTC.

The chain uses TRBV5-4 and TRBJ2-3, with TRBD1 matching over 12 bases. Germline V gives CDR1 SGHNT, CDR2 YYREEE (reference sequence). V trimming: 4 bases; J trimming: 5 bases; junction bases outside the gene matches: 5. The CDR3 contains 15 residues. The CDR3 protein is CASSRGTGGKDTQYF. CDR3 sequence (DNA): TGTGCCAGCAGCCGAGGGACAGGGGGCAAAGATACGCAGTATTTT.

This clone was detected only a few times. The V call is TRBV7-8, the J call TRBJ1-6; D is undetermined. The CDR3 loop spans 14 amino acids. Looked up from germline, CDR1 is SGHVS and CDR2 is FQNEAQ. Trimming shortened V by 3 bases and J by 16 bases, and 19 bases separated the two germline ends. The chain's CDR3 is CASSFSSGEGPLHF. CDR3 sequence (DNA): TGTGCCAGCAGCTTTTCATCCGGCGAAGGTCCTCTCCACTTT.

This clone was counted a single time. This chain links TRBV10-1 with TRBJ2-5; no definite D call. The CDR3 extends over 12 amino acids. Germline CDR1 WNHNN, CDR2 SYGVQD (reference sequence). V lost 4 bases and J 1 base, leaving 4 bases between the germline ends. As DNA, the CDR3 is TGCGCCAGCAGTGCAGGCCAAGAGACCCAGTACTTC. Residues: CASSAGQETQYF.

The chain recombines TRBV6-6 with TRBJ1-2; the match to TRBD1 covers 9 bases. Trimming cost V 5 bases and J 7 bases; bases outside gene matches: 8. CDR1 MNHNY and CDR2 SVGAGI come from the germline V gene (reference sequence). The CDR3 consists of 14 residues. The CDR3 sequence: CASSRSGTGLGYTF. Written as DNA, the CDR3 is TGTGCCAGCAGTCGATCCGGGACAGGGCTTGGCTACACCTTC.

The chain uses TRBV6-1 and TRBJ2-7; perhaps TRBD2 as D (5 bases). With 6 bases removed from V and 4 bases from J, the gap between germline ends came to 10 bases. This CDR3 has 12 amino acids. Germline V gene data show CDR1 as MNHNS and CDR2 as SASEGT. CDR3 region: CASRAVGYEQYF. The CDR3 DNA follows: TGTGCCAGCAGAGCGGTAGGGTACGAGCAGTACTTC.

The genes are TRBV25-1 and TRBJ1-2, with a tentative D call TRBD1 (6 bases). Germline-derived CDR1 and CDR2 are MGHDK and SYGVNS. The V end lost 1 base, the J end lost 8 bases, and 11 bases lay between the germline ends. The CDR3 contains 13 residues. This CDR3 is CASSESTGSGYTF. CDR3 coding DNA: TGTGCCAGCAGTGAATCGACAGGCAGCGGCTACACCTTC.

This chain joins TRBV7-2 and TRBJ1-6, with D hard to call. The ends were cut back, 5 bases at V and 7 bases at J, with 6 bases in the middle. The CDR3 runs to 12 residues. Germline-derived CDR1 and CDR2 are SGHTA and FQGNSA. CDR3 nucleotide sequence: TGTGCCAGCAGCCAGAGGAATTCACCCCTCCACTTT. This gives the protein CASSQRNSPLHF.

The J gene is TRBJ1-2, the V gene TRBV5-1; a possible D gene is TRBD1 (6 bases). Germline V lookup: CDR1 SGHRS, CDR2 YFSETQ. Trimming pared 3 bases from V and 6 bases from J, leaving 15 bases between. This CDR3 is 14 amino acids long. This chain's CDR3 is CASSYSTGAHGYTF. The CDR3 DNA sequence: TGCGCCAGCAGCTATTCCACGGGGGCCCATGGCTACACCTTC.

This clone was observed a single time. The chain recombines TRBV2 with TRBJ2-3; no firm D call. Germline V gene lookup returns CDR1 SNHLY and CDR2 FYNNEI. The CDR3 loop spans 13 amino acids. Trimming took 7 bases from V and 0 from J, leaving 8 bases between them. CDR3 nucleotide sequence: TGTGCCAGCAAGACTGGTAGCACAGATACGCAGTATTTT. Protein: CASKTGSTDTQYF.